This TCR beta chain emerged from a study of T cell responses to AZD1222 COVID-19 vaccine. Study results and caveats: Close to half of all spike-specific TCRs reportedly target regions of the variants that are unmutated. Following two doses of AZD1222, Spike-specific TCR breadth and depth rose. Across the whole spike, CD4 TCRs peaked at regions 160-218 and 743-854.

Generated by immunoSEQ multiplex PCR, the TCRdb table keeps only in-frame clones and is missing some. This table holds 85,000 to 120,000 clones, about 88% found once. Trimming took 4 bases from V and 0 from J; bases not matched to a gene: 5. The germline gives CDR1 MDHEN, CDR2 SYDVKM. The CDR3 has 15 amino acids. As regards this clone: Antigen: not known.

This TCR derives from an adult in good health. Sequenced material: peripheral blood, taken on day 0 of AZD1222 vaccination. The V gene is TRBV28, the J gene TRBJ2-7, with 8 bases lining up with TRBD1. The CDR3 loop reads CASSSPGQASYEQYF. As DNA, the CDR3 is TGTGCCAGCAGTTCTCCGGGACAGGCCTCCTACGAGCAGTACTTC.